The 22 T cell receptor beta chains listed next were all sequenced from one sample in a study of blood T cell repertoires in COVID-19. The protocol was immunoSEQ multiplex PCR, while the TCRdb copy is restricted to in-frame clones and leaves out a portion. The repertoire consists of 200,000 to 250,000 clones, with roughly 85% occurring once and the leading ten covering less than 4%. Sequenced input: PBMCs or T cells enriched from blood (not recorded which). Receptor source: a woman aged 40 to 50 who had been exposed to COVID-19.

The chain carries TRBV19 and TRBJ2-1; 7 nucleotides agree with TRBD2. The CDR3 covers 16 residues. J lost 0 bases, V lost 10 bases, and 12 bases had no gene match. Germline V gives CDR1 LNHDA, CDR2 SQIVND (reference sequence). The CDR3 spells CATRPVWGGSYNEQFF. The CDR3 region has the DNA TGTGCCACCAGACCTGTTTGGGGGGGCTCCTACAATGAGCAGTTCTTC.

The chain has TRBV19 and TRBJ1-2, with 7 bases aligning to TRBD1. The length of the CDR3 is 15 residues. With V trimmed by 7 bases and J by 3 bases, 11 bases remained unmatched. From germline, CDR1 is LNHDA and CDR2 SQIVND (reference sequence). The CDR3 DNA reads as TGTGCCAGTACCATCGGAGGGGGCGGGTACTATGGCTACACCTTC. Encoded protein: CASTIGGGGYYGYTF.

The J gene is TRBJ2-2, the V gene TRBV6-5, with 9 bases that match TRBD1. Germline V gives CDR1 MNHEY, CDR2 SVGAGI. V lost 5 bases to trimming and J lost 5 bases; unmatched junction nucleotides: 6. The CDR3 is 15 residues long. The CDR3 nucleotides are TGTGCCAGCAGTCGGGACAGGGTGAAGACCGGGGAGCTGTTTTTT. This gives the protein CASSRDRVKTGELFF.

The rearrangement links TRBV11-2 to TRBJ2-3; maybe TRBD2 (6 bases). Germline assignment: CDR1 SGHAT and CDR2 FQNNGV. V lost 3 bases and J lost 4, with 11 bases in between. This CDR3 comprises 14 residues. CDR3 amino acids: CASSLRSGADTQYF. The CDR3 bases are TGTGCCAGCAGCTTGAGGTCGGGGGCAGATACGCAGTATTTT.

The CDR3 reads CASSYSSGGGSPLHF. CDR3 nucleotides: TGTGCCAGCAGTTACTCGAGCGGGGGTGGTTCACCCCTCCACTTT. This sequence joins TRBV6-2 or TRBV6-3 and TRBJ1-6, with a tentative D call TRBD1 (5 bases). V was clipped by 0 bases and J by 9 bases, with 12 bases between them. Germline V gives CDR1 MNHEY, CDR2 SVGEGT. This CDR3 is built from 15 residues.

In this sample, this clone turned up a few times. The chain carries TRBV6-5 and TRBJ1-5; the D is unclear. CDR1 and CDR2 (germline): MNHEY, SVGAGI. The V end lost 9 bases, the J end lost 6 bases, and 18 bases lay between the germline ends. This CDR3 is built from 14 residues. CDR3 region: CASVGEGTSQPQHF. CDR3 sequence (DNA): TGTGCCAGTGTTGGAGAGGGTACGAGTCAGCCCCAGCATTTT.

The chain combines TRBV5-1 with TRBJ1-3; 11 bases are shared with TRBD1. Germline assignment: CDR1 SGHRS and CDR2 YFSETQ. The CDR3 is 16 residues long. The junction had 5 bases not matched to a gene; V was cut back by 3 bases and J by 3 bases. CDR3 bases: TGCGCCAGCAGCTCCAAGGGACAGGGGGATGGAAACACCATATATTTT. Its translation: CASSSKGQGDGNTIYF. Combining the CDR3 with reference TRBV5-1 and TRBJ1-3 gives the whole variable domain KAGVTQTPRYLIKTRGQQVTLSCSPISGHRSVSWYQQTPGQGLQFLFEYFSETQRNKGNFPGRFSGRQFSNSRSEMNVSTLELGDSALYLCASSSKGQGDGNTIYFGEGSWLTVV.

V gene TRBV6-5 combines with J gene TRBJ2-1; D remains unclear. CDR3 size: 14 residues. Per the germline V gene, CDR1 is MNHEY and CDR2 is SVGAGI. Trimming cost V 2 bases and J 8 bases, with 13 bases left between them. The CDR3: CASSYPEIFHEQFF. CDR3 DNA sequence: TGTGCCAGCAGTTACCCGGAGATCTTCCATGAGCAGTTCTTC.

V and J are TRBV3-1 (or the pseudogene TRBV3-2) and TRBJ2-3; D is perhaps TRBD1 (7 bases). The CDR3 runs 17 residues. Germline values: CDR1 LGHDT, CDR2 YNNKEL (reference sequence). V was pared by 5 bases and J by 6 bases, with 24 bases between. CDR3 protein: CASSAPRGGPGGDTQYF. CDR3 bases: TGTGCCAGCAGCGCCCCTAGAGGGGGGCCAGGGGGGGATACGCAGTATTTT.

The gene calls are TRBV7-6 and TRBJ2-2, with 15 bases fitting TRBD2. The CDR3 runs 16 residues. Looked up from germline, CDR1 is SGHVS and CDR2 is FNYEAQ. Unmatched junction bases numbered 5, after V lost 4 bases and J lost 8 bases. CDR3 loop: CASSSGLAGGPGELFF. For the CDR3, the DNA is TGTGCCAGCAGCTCAGGACTAGCGGGGGGGCCTGGGGAGCTGTTTTTT.

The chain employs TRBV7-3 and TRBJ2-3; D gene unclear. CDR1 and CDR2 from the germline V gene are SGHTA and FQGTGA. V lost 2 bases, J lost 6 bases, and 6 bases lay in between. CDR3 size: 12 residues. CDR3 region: CASSLYSDTQYF. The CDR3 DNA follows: TGTGCCAGCAGCTTATACTCCGATACGCAGTATTTT. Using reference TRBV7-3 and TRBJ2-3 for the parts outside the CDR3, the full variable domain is GAGVSQTPSNKVTEKGKYVELRCDPISGHTALYWYRQSLGQGPEFLIYFQGTGAADDSGLPNDRFFAVRPEGSVSTLKIQRTERGDSAVYLCASSLYSDTQYFGPGTRLTVL.

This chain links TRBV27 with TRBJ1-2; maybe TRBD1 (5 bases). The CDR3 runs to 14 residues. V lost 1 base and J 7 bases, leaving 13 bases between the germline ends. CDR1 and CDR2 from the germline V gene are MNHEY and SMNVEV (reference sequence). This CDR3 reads CASSLWAGLAGYTF. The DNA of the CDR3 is TGTGCCAGCAGTTTATGGGCAGGGCTGGCTGGCTACACCTTC.

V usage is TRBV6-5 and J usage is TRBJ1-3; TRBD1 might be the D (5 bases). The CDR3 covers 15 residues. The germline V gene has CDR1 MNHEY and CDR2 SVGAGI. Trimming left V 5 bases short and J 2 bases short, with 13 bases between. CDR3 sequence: CASSPDRYPGNTIYF. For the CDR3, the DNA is TGTGCCAGCAGTCCTGACAGATACCCTGGAAACACCATATATTTT.

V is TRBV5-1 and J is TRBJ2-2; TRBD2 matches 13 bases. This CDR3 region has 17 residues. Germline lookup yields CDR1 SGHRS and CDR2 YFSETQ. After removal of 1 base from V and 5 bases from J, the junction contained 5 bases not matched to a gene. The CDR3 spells CASSLQMGLAGTGELFF. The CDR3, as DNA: TGCGCCAGCAGCTTGCAAATGGGACTAGCGGGGACCGGGGAGCTGTTTTTT.

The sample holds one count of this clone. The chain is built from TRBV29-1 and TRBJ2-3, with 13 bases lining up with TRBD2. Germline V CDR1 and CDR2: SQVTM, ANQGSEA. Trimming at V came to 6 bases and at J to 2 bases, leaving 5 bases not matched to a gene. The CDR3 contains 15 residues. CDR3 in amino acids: CSVTGLAGPTDTQYF. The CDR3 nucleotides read TGCAGCGTGACGGGACTAGCGGGACCCACAGATACGCAGTATTTT.

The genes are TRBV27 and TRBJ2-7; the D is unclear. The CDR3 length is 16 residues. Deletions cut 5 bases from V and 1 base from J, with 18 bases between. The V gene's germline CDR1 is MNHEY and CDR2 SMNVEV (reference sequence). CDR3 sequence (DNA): TGTGCCAGCAGTCCGTCGGAGCATACCTCTTCCTACGAGCAGTACTTC. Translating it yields CASSPSEHTSSYEQYF.

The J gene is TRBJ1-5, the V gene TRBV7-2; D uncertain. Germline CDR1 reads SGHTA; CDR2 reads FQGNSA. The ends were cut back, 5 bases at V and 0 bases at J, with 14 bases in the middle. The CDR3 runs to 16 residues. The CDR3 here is CASSGGSSYSNQPQHF. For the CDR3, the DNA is TGTGCCAGCAGCGGAGGCAGTAGCTATAGCAATCAGCCCCAGCATTTT.

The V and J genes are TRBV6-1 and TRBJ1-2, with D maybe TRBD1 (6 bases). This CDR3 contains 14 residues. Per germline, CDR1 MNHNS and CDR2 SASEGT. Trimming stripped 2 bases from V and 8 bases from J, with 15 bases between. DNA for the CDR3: TGTGCCAGCAGTGAATCGGGGGGGGCGCAAGGCTACACCTTC. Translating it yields CASSESGGAQGYTF.

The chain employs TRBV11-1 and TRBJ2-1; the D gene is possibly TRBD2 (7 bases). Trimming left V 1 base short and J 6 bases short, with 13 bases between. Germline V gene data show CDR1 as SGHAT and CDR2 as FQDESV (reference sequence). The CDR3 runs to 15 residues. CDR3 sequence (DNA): TGTGCCAGCAGCTTAGAGGGGGGGCCGGTCAATGAGCAGTTCTTC. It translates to CASSLEGGPVNEQFF.

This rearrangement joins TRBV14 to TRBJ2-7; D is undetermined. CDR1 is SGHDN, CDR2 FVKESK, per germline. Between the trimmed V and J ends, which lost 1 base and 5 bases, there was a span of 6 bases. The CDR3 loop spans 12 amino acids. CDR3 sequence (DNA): TGTGCCAGCAGCCAAGGGCCTCACGAGCAGTACTTC. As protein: CASSQGPHEQYF.

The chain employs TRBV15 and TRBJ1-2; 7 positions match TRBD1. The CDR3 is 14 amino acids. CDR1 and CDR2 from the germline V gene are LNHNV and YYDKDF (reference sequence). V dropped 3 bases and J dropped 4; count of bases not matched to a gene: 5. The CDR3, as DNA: TGTGCCACCAGCAGGGGAACAGGGGCCTATGGCTACACCTTC. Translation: CATSRGTGAYGYTF.

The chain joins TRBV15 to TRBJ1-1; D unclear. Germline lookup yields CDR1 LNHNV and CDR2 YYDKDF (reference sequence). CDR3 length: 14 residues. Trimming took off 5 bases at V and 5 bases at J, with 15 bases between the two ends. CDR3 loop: CATSHRGQRTEAFF. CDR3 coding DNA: TGTGCCACCAGCCACCGCGGGCAAAGGACTGAAGCTTTCTTT.